One T cell receptor (beta chain) is described in this entry. These data originate in a study of blood T cell repertoires in COVID-19. Overall study context: The United States, Italy and Spain supplied acute and convalescent COVID-19 samples.

Original processing notes: Estimated nucleated cell counts came from reference gene primer amplification. The repertoire was sequenced with immunoSEQ multiplex PCR; TCRdb's copy has only in-frame clones and lacks some. V, J and clone size are taken as reported in that table, and D and trimming were inferred from the DNA itself. The repertoire holds over 250,000 clones, with around nine tenths as singletons. This CDR3 region has 18 residues. The J segment lost 0 bases and the V segment lost 7 bases, leaving 13 bases of the junction unmatched. CDR1 and CDR2 from the germline V gene are SGHRS and YFSETQ.

The J gene is TRBJ1-4, the V gene TRBV5-1; 9 nucleotides match TRBD1. The sample consisted of peripheral blood. The sequence derives from a man aged 50 or older with acute or convalescent COVID-19. CDR3 DNA: TGCGCCAGCCCTAACCGGGACAGGGAGAAGTCAACTAATGAAAAACTGTTTTTT. It is translated as CASPNRDREKSTNEKLFF.